Reported below is one T cell receptor (beta chain). The data are from a study of blood T cell repertoires in COVID-19. At the level of the study: Sources were T cells, B-cell-depleted T cells, or PBMCs; the material itself was cDNA or gDNA.

CDR1 is LNHDA, CDR2 SQIVND, per germline (reference sequence). The trim removed 9 bases at V and 0 bases at J, leaving 6 bases unmatched. The CDR3 consists of 16 residues. Data came from immunoSEQ multiplex PCR; TCRdb stores just in-frame clones and leaves some out. In the table there are 45,000 or so clones, more than 70% of which are singletons. The sequence came from a woman in her fifties or sixties with acute or convalescent COVID-19. This chain links TRBV19 with TRBJ2-2; 11 bases line up with TRBD1. Sequenced sample: peripheral blood. The CDR3 DNA reads as TGTGCCAGCCGGGACAGGGGGAATCCGAACACCGGGGAGCTGTTTTTT. It yields the protein CASRDRGNPNTGELFF.